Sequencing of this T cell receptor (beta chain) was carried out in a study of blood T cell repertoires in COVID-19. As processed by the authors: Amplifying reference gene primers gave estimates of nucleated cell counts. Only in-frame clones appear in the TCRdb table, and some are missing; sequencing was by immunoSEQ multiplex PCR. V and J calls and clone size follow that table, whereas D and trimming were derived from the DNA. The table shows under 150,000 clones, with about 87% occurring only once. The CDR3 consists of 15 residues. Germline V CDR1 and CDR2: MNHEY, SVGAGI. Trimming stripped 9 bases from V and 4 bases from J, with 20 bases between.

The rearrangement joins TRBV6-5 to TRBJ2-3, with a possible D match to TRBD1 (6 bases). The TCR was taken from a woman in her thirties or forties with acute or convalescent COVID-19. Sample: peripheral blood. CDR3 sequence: CASAAQGVGPDTQYF. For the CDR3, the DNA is TGTGCCAGTGCCGCACAGGGCGTGGGGCCAGATACGCAGTATTTT.